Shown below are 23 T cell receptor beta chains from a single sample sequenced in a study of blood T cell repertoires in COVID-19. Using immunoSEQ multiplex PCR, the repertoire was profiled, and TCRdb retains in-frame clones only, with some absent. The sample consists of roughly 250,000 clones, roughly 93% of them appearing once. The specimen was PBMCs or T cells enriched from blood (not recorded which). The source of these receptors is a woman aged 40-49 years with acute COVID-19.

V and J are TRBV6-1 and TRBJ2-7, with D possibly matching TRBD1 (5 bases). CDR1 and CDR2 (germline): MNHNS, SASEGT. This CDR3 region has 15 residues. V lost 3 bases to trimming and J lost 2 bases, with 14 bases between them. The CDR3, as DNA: TGTGCCAGCAGTGACAGGGTCGGACAAGCCTACGAGCAGTACTTC. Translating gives CASSDRVGQAYEQYF.

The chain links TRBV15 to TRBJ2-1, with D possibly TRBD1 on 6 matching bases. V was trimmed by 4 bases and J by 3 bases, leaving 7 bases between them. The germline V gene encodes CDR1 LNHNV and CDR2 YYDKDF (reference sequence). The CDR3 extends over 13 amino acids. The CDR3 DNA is TGTGCCACCAGCAAGGACAGCTACAATGAGCAGTTCTTC. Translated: CATSKDSYNEQFF.

The CDR3 nucleotides are TGTGCCAGCAGTAGAACCCCACAGATACGGAACACTGAAGCTTTCTTT. Residues: CASSRTPQIRNTEAFF. The rearrangement links TRBV28 to TRBJ1-1; D call uncertain. V lost 5 bases to trimming and J lost 1 base, with 17 bases between them. CDR1 and CDR2 (germline): MDHEN, SYDVKM. The CDR3 totals 16 residues.

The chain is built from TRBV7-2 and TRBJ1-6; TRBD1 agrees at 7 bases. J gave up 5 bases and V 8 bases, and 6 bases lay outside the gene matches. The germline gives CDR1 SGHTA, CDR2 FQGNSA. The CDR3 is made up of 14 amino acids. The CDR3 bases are TGTGCCAGCTCCGGGACAGATAATAATTCACCCCTCCACTTT. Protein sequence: CASSGTDNNSPLHF.

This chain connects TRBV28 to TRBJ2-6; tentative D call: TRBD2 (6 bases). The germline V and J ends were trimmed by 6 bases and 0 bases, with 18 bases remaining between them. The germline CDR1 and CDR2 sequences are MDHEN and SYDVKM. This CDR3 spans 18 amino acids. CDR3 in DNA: TGTGCCAGCAGCCGCGTCCTCTCCGGGAGCTCTGGGGCCAACGTCCTGACTTTC. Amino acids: CASSRVLSGSSGANVLTF. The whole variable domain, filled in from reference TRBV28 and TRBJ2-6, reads DVKVTQSSRYLVKRTGEKVFLECVQDMDHENMFWYRQDPGLGLRLIYFSYDVKMKEKGDIPEGYSVSREKKERFSLILESASTNQTSMYLCASSRVLSGSSGANVLTFGAGSRLTVL.

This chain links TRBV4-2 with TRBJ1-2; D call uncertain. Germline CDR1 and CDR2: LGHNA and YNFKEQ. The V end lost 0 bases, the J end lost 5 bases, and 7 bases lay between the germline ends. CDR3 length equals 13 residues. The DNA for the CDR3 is TGTGCCAGCAGCCAAGATGGGCGATATGGCTACACCTTC. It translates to CASSQDGRYGYTF.

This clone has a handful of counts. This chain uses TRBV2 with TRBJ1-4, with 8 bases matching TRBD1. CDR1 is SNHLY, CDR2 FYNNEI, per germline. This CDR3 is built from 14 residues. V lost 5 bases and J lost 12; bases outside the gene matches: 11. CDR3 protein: CASSPIITGGQLFF. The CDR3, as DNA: TGTGCCAGCAGTCCAATAATCACAGGGGGGCAACTGTTTTTT.

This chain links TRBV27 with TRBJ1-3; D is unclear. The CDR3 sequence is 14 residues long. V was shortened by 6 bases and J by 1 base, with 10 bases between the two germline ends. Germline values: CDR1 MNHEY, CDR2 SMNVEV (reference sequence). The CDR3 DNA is TGTGCCAGCAGGTCTGACAATTCTGGAAACACCATATATTTT. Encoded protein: CASRSDNSGNTIYF.

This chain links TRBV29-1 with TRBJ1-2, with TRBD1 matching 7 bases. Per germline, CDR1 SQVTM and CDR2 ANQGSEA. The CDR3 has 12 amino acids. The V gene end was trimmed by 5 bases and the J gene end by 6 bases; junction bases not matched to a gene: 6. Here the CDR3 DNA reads TGCAGCGTTAACAGGGGCGGGGATGGCTACACCTTC. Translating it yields CSVNRGGDGYTF.

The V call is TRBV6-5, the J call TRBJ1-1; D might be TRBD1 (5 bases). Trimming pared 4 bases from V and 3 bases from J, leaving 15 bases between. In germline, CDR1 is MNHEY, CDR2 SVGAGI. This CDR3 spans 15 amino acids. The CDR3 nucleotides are TGTGCCAGCAGTTTGGCCAGGGTCAGGGACACTGAAGCTTTCTTT. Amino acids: CASSLARVRDTEAFF.

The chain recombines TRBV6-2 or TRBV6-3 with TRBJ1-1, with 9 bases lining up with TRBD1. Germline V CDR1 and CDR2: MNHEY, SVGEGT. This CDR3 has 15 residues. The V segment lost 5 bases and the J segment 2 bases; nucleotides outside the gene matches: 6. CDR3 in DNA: TGTGCCAGCAGTCGGACAGGGGTTCCAAACACTGAAGCTTTCTTT. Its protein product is CASSRTGVPNTEAFF.

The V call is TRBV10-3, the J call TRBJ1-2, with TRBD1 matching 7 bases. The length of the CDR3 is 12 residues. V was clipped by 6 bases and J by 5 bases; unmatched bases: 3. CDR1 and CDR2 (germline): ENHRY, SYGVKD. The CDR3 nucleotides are TGTGCCATCAGACGACAGGGATATGGCTACACCTTC. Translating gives CAIRRQGYGYTF.

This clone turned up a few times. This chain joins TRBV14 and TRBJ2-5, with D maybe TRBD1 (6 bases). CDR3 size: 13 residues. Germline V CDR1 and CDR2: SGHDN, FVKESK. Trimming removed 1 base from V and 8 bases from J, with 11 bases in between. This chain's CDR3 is CASSQASRGTQYF. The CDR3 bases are TGTGCCAGCAGCCAAGCTAGCAGGGGAACCCAGTACTTC.

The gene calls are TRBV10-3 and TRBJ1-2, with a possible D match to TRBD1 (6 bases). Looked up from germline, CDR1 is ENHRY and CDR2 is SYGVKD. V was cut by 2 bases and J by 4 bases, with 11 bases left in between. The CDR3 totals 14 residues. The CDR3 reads CAISETDSTYGYTF. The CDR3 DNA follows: TGTGCCATCAGTGAGACGGACAGCACCTATGGCTACACCTTC.

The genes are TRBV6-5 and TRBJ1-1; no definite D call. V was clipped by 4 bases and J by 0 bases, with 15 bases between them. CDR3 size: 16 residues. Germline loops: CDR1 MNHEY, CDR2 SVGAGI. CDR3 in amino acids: CASSSRQNPMNTEAFF. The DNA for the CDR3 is TGTGCCAGCAGTTCTCGACAAAACCCAATGAACACTGAAGCTTTCTTT.

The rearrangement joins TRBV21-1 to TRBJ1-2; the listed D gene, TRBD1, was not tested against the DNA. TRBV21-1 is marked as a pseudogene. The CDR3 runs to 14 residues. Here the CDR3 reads CASSRYRGLGGYTF. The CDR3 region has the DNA TGTGCCAGCAGCAGATACAGGGGGCTGGGAGGCTACACCTTC.

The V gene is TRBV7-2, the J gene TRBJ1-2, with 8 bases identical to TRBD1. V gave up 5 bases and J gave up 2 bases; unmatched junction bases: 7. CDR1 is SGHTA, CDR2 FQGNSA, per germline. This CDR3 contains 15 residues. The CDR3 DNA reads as TGTGCCAGCAGCCCACAGGACAGGGCGAACTATGGCTACACCTTC. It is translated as CASSPQDRANYGYTF.

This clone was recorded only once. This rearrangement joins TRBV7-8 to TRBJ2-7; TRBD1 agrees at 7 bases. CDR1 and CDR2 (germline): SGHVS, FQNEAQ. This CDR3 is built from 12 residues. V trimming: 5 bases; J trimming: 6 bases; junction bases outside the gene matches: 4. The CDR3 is CASSPYRGEQYF. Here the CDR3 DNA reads TGTGCCAGCAGCCCCTACAGGGGCGAGCAGTACTTC.

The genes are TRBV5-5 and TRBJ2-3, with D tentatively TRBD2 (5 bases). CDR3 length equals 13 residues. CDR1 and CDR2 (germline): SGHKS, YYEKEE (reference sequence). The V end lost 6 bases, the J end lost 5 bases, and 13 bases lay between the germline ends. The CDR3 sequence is CASTSIGEDTQYF. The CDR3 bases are TGTGCCAGCACCTCTATCGGGGAAGATACGCAGTATTTT.

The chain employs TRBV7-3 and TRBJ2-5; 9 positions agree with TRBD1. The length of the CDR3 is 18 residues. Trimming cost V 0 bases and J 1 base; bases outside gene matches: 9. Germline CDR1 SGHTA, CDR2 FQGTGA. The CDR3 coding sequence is TGTGCCAGCAGCTTAACGGGTGACGGGACAGGGTTCCAAGAGACCCAGTACTTC. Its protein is CASSLTGDGTGFQETQYF.

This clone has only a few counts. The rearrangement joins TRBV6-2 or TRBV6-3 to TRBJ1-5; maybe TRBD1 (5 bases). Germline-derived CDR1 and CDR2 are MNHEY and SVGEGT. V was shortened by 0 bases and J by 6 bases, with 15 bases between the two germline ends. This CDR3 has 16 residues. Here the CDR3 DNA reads TGTGCCAGCAGTTACTCGGAGGGTAGGGGAATTCAGCCCCAGCATTTT. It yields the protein CASSYSEGRGIQPQHF.

In DNA, the CDR3 is TGTGCCAGCTCCCTCGTGGGACAGGGAAGGGTGGAGACCCAGTACTTC. Amino acids: CASSLVGQGRVETQYF. This chain connects TRBV18 to TRBJ2-5, with TRBD1 identical over 9 bases. Per germline, CDR1 KGHSH and CDR2 LQKENI. V lost 6 bases, J lost 5 bases, and 13 bases stayed unmatched. CDR3 size: 16 residues.

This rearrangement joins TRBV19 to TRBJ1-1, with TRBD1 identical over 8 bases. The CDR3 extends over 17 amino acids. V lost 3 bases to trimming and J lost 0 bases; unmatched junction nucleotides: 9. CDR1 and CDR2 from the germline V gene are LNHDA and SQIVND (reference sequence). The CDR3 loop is CASSMPDRDFMNTEAFF. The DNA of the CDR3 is TGTGCCAGTAGTATGCCGGACAGGGATTTCATGAACACTGAAGCTTTCTTT.